The clone carrying this TCR beta chain occurred a few times. The germline CDR1 and CDR2 sequences are SGDLS and YYNGEE. This CDR3 has 15 amino acids. With V trimmed by 0 bases and J by 10 bases, 5 bases remained unmatched. Individuals aged about 18 to 100 years were recruited from approximately 24 US areas. This sample is part of a study of blood T cell repertoires in COVID-19. Study summary: Samples of COVID-19 (acute and convalescent) were obtained from the United States, Italy and Spain.

In the original processing: Estimation of nucleated cell counts relied on the amplification of reference gene primers. Data came from immunoSEQ multiplex PCR; TCRdb stores just in-frame clones and leaves some out. Clone size and the V and J calls come from that table; the DNA yielded D and trimming. The data show 150,000 to 200,000 clones, with roughly three quarters seen just once and roughly a sixth held by the top ten. The receptor was derived from a woman aged 45 to 65 with acute COVID-19. Sequencing used PBMCs or T cells enriched from blood (not recorded which). The rearrangement uses TRBV9 and TRBJ1-6; 9 bases map to TRBD1. The CDR3 nucleotides read TGTGCCAGCAGCGTAGGTTGGGACAGGGCCTCACCCCTCCACTTT. Translating it yields CASSVGWDRASPLHF.